One and the same sample provided the 22 T cell receptor beta chains below, sequenced in a study of molecular identifiers for immune sequencing clone quantification. Each CDR3 protein gets one entry after TCRdb re-called the PCR reads with MiXCR. The sample carries about 320,000 distinct CDR3 sequences, 24% recorded once. Sequencing was carried out using naive CD8+ T cells from blood, with Jurkat cell RNA spiked in. Subset in this sample: FACS-sorted CD8+CD4-CCR7+CD45RA+ naive T cells. Source of these receptors: a human donor in good health. Some libraries in this study had Jurkat cell RNA spiked in.

Comment on this clonotype: No conserved phenylalanine or tryptophan is present at the end of the CDR3, so a read error is the likely explanation. The V gene is TRBV12-3 or TRBV12-4, the J gene TRBJ2-5, with D tentatively TRBD2 (5 bases). V was shortened by 3 bases and J by 0 bases, with 20 bases between the two germline ends. The CDR3 totals 18 residues. CDR3 DNA sequence: TGTGCCAGCAGTTTGTGGAGTAGCGTGGGGATATACCAAGAGACCCAGTACCTC. It translates to CASSLWSSVGIYQETQYL.

This clonotype was observed a handful of times. This chain joins TRBV7-2 and TRBJ1-1, with D hard to call. CDR3 size: 15 residues. Germline CDR1 SGHTA, CDR2 FQGNSA. The V end lost 1 base, the J end lost 0 bases, and 9 bases lay between the germline ends. CDR3 DNA: TGTGCCAGCAGCTTAGAAATGGGAGTGAACACTGAAGCTTTCTTT. It encodes CASSLEMGVNTEAFF.

In the case of this clonotype: As the CDR3 is not closed by the conserved phenylalanine or tryptophan, this likely results from a read error. The chain is built from TRBV30 and TRBJ2-7; D not certain. The CDR3 totals 13 residues. Germline V lookup: CDR1 GTSNPN, CDR2 SVGIG (reference sequence). Between the trimmed V and J ends, which lost 1 base and 4 bases, there was a span of 11 bases. CDR3 DNA sequence: TGTGCCTGGAGTGCCCTCCAAGGTTACGAGCAGTACTCC. Protein sequence: CAWSALQGYEQYS.

This clonotype occurred many times. The chain has TRBV7-9 and TRBJ2-5; D unclear. The CDR3 sequence is 14 residues long. With 3 bases removed from V and 1 base from J, the gap between germline ends came to 9 bases. CDR1 SEHNR and CDR2 FQNEAQ come from the germline V gene (reference sequence). CDR3 DNA: TGTGCCAGCAGCTTTGTGGCAGCCCAAGAGACCCAGTACTTC. Translation: CASSFVAAQETQYF.

The J gene is TRBJ1-3, the V gene TRBV12-3 or TRBV12-4; D gene ambiguous. The CDR3 length is 12 residues. The V end was cut by 3 bases, the J end by 8 bases, with 8 bases between. This CDR3 is CASSLDRYTIYF. CDR3 coding DNA: TGTGCCAGCAGTTTGGACCGGTACACCATATATTTT.

As to this clonotype: This clone may be a read error of a much larger clone one base away. The chain recombines TRBV11-2 with TRBJ2-3; D unresolved. Trimming stripped 5 bases from V and 4 bases from J, with 16 bases between. Germline CDR1 is SGHAT and CDR2 is FQNNGV. The CDR3 loop spans 15 amino acids. CDR3 nucleotides: TGTGCCAGCAGCCCTTCCCCCCCAGGACCAGATACGCAGTATTTT. Translating it yields CASSPSPPGPDTQYF. Based on the CDR3 plus reference TRBV11-2 and TRBJ2-3, the full variable domain is EAGVAQSPRYKIIEKRQSVAFWCNPISGHATLYWYQQILGQGPKLLIQFQNNGVVDDSQLPKDRFSAERLKGVDSTLKIQPAKLEDSAVYLCASSPSPPGPDTQYFGPGTRLTVL.

This clonotype has just a few counts. The V gene is TRBV28, the J gene TRBJ2-3; weak D call: TRBD1 (5 bases). Germline V gene sequence: CDR1 MDHEN, CDR2 SYDVKM. V gave up 5 bases and J gave up 5 bases, with 11 bases separating them. The length of the CDR3 is 13 residues. The CDR3 region is CASSPRQIDTQYF. The DNA of the CDR3 is TGTGCCAGCAGTCCGCGACAGATAGATACGCAGTATTTT.

J is TRBJ2-5 and V is TRBV27; D gene uncertain. CDR3 length: 13 residues. Trimming took 5 bases from V and 0 from J, leaving 7 bases between them. From germline, CDR1 is MNHEY and CDR2 SMNVEV (reference sequence). The CDR3 coding sequence is TGTGCCAGCAGTGGCGAGTACCAAGAGACCCAGTACTTC. Its translation: CASSGEYQETQYF.

This rearrangement joins TRBV4-3 to TRBJ1-1; 7 bases align to TRBD1. CDR1 is LGHNA, CDR2 YSLEER, per germline. J gave up 6 bases and V 1 base, and 8 bases lay outside the gene matches. The CDR3 covers 15 residues. The CDR3 protein is CASSQAVLGGSEAFF. The DNA for the CDR3 is TGCGCCAGCAGCCAAGCTGTTCTAGGGGGCTCTGAAGCTTTCTTT.

This clonotype was seen more than once but under ten times. The V and J genes are TRBV7-2 and TRBJ1-1; D is ambiguous. Germline loops: CDR1 SGHTA, CDR2 FQGNSA. This CDR3 has 12 residues. Trimming pared 3 bases from V and 7 bases from J, leaving 9 bases between. The CDR3 reads CASSLSQDEAFF. CDR3 bases: TGTGCCAGCAGCTTGTCCCAGGATGAAGCTTTCTTT. Drawing the rest from reference TRBV7-2 and TRBJ1-1, the complete variable domain is GAGVSQSPSNKVTEKGKDVELRCDPISGHTALYWYRQSLGQGLEFLIYFQGNSAPDKSGLPSDRFSAERTGGSVSTLTIQRTQQEDSAVYLCASSLSQDEAFFGQGTRLTVV.

Regarding this clonotype: Just one base apart from a much larger clone, this may be a read error. The chain carries TRBV6-5 and TRBJ2-1; 7 nucleotides match TRBD2. The CDR3 runs 15 residues. Germline lookup yields CDR1 MNHEY and CDR2 SVGAGI. The CDR3 spells CASSYSGATYNEQVF. The CDR3 nucleotides read TGTGCCAGCAGCTACAGCGGGGCAACCTACAATGAGCAGGTCTTC.

There are many counts of this clonotype. This rearrangement joins TRBV28 to TRBJ2-5; D is perhaps TRBD1 (5 bases). CDR1 and CDR2 from the germline V gene are MDHEN and SYDVKM. The CDR3 extends over 16 amino acids. Trimming stripped 3 bases from V and 4 bases from J, with 18 bases between. The CDR3 loop is CASSFMALQGGETQYF. CDR3 in DNA: TGTGCCAGCAGTTTTATGGCCCTCCAGGGCGGAGAGACCCAGTACTTC.

Concerning this clonotype: It may be a read error: a sequence one base away is much more abundant. The J gene is TRBJ2-7, the V gene TRBV9; 10 positions agree with TRBD2. CDR3 length: 15 amino acids. The V gene's germline CDR1 is SGDLS and CDR2 YYNGEE. The CDR3 nucleotides are TGTGCCAGCAGCGAGAGCGGGGGGGCCGCCTACGAGCATTACTTC. This translates into CASSESGGAAYEHYF.

This clonotype came up a few times. This chain connects TRBV7-9 to TRBJ2-5, with 11 bases lining up with TRBD2. The germline V gene has CDR1 SEHNR and CDR2 FQNEAQ (reference sequence). Losses at the gene ends were 4 bases for V and 1 base for J; bases not matched to a gene: 5. CDR3 length: 16 amino acids. The CDR3, as DNA: TGTGCCAGCAGCTCGACTAGCGGGGATACCCAAGAGACCCAGTACTTC. This translates into CASSSTSGDTQETQYF. The entire variable domain, with the rest obtained from reference TRBV7-9 and TRBJ2-5, is as follows: DTGVSQNPRHKITKRGQNVTFRCDPISEHNRLYWYRQTLGQGPEFLTYFQNEAQLEKSRLLSDRFSAERPKGSFSTLEIQRTEQGDSAMYLCASSSTSGDTQETQYFGPGTRLLVL.

The V gene is TRBV15, the J gene TRBJ1-1; D gene unclear. The CDR3 extends over 13 amino acids. The ends were cut back, 5 bases at V and 1 base at J, with 8 bases in the middle. Germline CDR1 LNHNV, CDR2 YYDKDF (reference sequence). The CDR3 protein is CATSPIGNTEAFF. In nucleotides, the CDR3 is TGTGCCACCAGCCCCATCGGGAACACTGAAGCTTTCTTT.

This clonotype has ten or more counts. The V call is TRBV12-3 or TRBV12-4, the J call TRBJ2-7; D remains ambiguous. Deletions cut 6 bases from V and 4 bases from J, with 16 bases between. The CDR3 has 14 amino acids. CDR3 sequence: CASSLVSPGYEQYF. The CDR3 DNA is TGTGCCAGCAGCCTTGTAAGTCCAGGTTACGAGCAGTACTTC.

This clonotype was picked up many times. The chain links TRBV2 to TRBJ2-3; 7 bases match TRBD2. Germline CDR1 and CDR2: SNHLY and FYNNEI. Unmatched junction bases numbered 11, after V lost 7 bases and J lost 4 bases. This CDR3 comprises 15 residues. The chain's CDR3 is CASTERTSIPDTQYF. The CDR3 DNA is TGTGCCAGCACCGAGAGGACTAGTATACCAGATACGCAGTATTTT. Variable domain in full (rest from reference TRBV2 and TRBJ2-3): EPEVTQTPSHQVTQMGQEVILRCVPISNHLYFYWYRQILGQKVEFLVSFYNNEISEKSEIFDDQFSVERPDGSNFTLKIRSTKLEDSAMYFCASTERTSIPDTQYFGPGTRLTVL.

This clonotype was recorded many times. The rearrangement links TRBV14 to TRBJ2-6; D unresolved. The V gene lost 0 bases and the J gene lost 4 bases, with 7 bases spanning the gap. The CDR3 length is 15 residues. CDR1 SGHDN and CDR2 FVKESK come from the germline V gene. In nucleotides, the CDR3 is TGTGCCAGCAGCCAAGATCCTGGGGGGGCCAACGTCCTGACTTTC. This sequence encodes CASSQDPGGANVLTF.

This clonotype was observed a few times. V gene TRBV12-3 or TRBV12-4 combines with J gene TRBJ1-2; 10 bases map to TRBD1. This CDR3 has 16 amino acids. After removal of 2 bases from V and 3 bases from J, the junction contained 6 bases not matched to a gene. CDR3 amino acids: CASSLHDRGLYYGYTF. CDR3 in DNA: TGTGCCAGCAGTTTACACGACAGGGGGCTTTACTATGGCTACACCTTC.

In its sample, this clonotype was seen many times. The chain has TRBV19 and TRBJ1-5; D might be TRBD1 (6 bases). The CDR3 has 16 amino acids. V lost 5 bases, J lost 3 bases, and 17 bases lay in between. CDR1 and CDR2 (germline): LNHDA, SQIVND (reference sequence). The CDR3 nucleotides read TGTGCCAGTAGTCCCGATCCAGGGGCGACCAATCAGCCCCAGCATTTT. Its protein is CASSPDPGATNQPQHF.

This clonotype was picked up many times. The CDR3, as DNA: TGTGCCAGCAGTCCTGACAGATACACATCTGGAAACACCATATATTTT. This sequence encodes CASSPDRYTSGNTIYF. J is TRBJ1-3 and V is TRBV27, with a weak D call TRBD1 (5 bases). Germline CDR1 MNHEY, CDR2 SMNVEV (reference sequence). V lost 5 bases to trimming and J lost 1 base, with 15 bases between them. The CDR3 spans 16 residues.

The V gene is TRBV30, the J gene TRBJ2-1, with a possible D match to TRBD2 (6 bases). Germline CDR1 and CDR2: GTSNPN and SVGIG (reference sequence). The CDR3 is 13 residues long. Trimming removed 5 bases from V and 4 bases from J, with 12 bases in between. The DNA for the CDR3 is TGTGCCTGGTACGGGACTCCATACAATGAGCAGTTCTTC. As protein: CAWYGTPYNEQFF.